This section outlines one TCR beta chain sequence together with its context. This specimen comes from a study of OX40 agonist ivuxolimab in advanced cancers. The data were produced by immunoSEQ multiplex PCR, yet TCRdb's version contains in-frame clones alone and is incomplete. Seen here are more than 9,500 clones, 90% observed once, and the top ten hold around 75%. CDR1 and CDR2 from the germline V gene are SNHLY and FYNNEI. This CDR3 has 16 residues. Unmatched junction bases numbered 5, after V lost 0 bases and J lost 5 bases. The sample in question was CD4+ or CD8+ T cells sorted from blood, obtained in a trial of the OX40 agonist ivuxolimab. V gene TRBV2 combines with J gene TRBJ2-5; 11 bases map to TRBD2. The source of this sequence is an adult with an advanced solid tumor such as melanoma, head and neck, liver or kidney cancer. Here the CDR3 DNA reads TGTGCCAGCAGTGAAGCTCTAGCGGGGGGCGGGGAGACCCAGTACTTC. This encodes CASSEALAGGGETQYF.